A single sample gave rise to the 10 T cell receptor beta chains below, sequenced in a study of T cells in Graves' hyperthyroidism and ophthalmopathy. Authors of the study amplified TCR beta CDR3 regions from RNA transcripts. First-round RT-PCR targeting the TCR CDR3 was performed with the HTBI primer set. TCRdb reprocessed the multiplex PCR reads via MiXCR and lists one record per CDR3 protein. The sample includes fewer than 700,000 distinct CDR3 sequences, about 15% seen only once; the top ten take 17%. The sample taken for sequencing was blood. Receptors originate from a woman aged 18-35 years with Graves' ophthalmopathy.

The rearrangement links TRBV13 to TRBJ1-1, with 9 positions matching TRBD1. V was pared by 2 bases and J by 4 bases, with 5 bases of the junction left unmatched. Germline lookup yields CDR1 PRHDT and CDR2 FYEKMQ (reference sequence). The CDR3 loop spans 15 amino acids. The CDR3 here is CASSLTGGSFTEAFF. DNA of the CDR3: TGTGCCAGCAGCTTAACAGGGGGCTCGTTCACTGAAGCTTTCTTT.

This clonotype came up many times. This chain joins TRBV20-1 and TRBJ2-7; 7 positions match TRBD1. Trimming at V came to 6 bases and at J to 1 base, leaving 12 bases not matched to a gene. Per the germline V gene, CDR1 is DFQATT and CDR2 is SNEGSKA (reference sequence). This CDR3 is 15 amino acids long. CDR3 nucleotides: TGCAGTGCGGGAAAGACAGGGTATAGATCCTACGAGCAGTACTTC. It specifies CSAGKTGYRSYEQYF.

The table lists this clonotype with many counts. The chain joins TRBV2 to TRBJ1-1; the match to TRBD1 covers 7 bases. The CDR3 extends over 15 amino acids. After removal of 3 bases from V and 5 bases from J, the junction contained 9 bases not matched to a gene. Germline-derived CDR1 and CDR2 are SNHLY and FYNNEI. Here the CDR3 DNA reads TGTGCCAGCAGTGACCCAGGGGGACTCGGGACTGAAGCTTTCTTT. The encoded protein is CASSDPGGLGTEAFF. The full variable domain, rest sourced from reference TRBV2 and TRBJ1-1, is EPEVTQTPSHQVTQMGQEVILRCVPISNHLYFYWYRQILGQKVEFLVSFYNNEISEKSEIFDDQFSVERPDGSNFTLKIRSTKLEDSAMYFCASSDPGGLGTEAFFGQGTRLTVV.

This clonotype turned up a few times. The chain carries TRBV28 and TRBJ2-7; D call uncertain. Trimming cost V 5 bases and J 2 bases, with 16 bases left between them. There are 15 residues in the CDR3. CDR1 is MDHEN, CDR2 SYDVKM, per germline. The CDR3 spells CASSNLKSETYEQYF. The CDR3 DNA follows: TGTGCCAGCAGTAACCTCAAGTCGGAGACCTACGAGCAGTACTTC.

This clonotype appeared many times. V usage is TRBV28 and J usage is TRBJ1-1; D may be TRBD1 (6 bases). The V end lost 6 bases, the J end lost 4 bases, and 12 bases lay between the germline ends. The CDR3 length is 13 residues. The germline gives CDR1 MDHEN, CDR2 SYDVKM. CDR3 DNA sequence: TGTGCCAGCAGGGAGGGGGTAGGCACTGAAGCTTTCTTT. Its translation is CASREGVGTEAFF.

The sample holds a few counts of this clonotype. V gene TRBV4-3 combines with J gene TRBJ1-1, with 7 bases aligning to TRBD1. Trimming at V came to 1 base and at J to 3 bases, leaving 5 bases not matched to a gene. CDR3 length: 15 residues. Germline V gene sequence: CDR1 LGHNA, CDR2 YSLEER. Written as DNA, the CDR3 is TGCGCCAGCAGCCAAGGACAGGGACAGTACACTGAAGCTTTCTTT. Amino acids: CASSQGQGQYTEAFF.

This clonotype was observed a handful of times. The chain couples TRBV19 to TRBJ1-1; perhaps TRBD1 as D (6 bases). Trimming cost V 4 bases and J 10 bases, with 19 bases left between them. The V gene's germline CDR1 is LNHDA and CDR2 SQIVND (reference sequence). The CDR3 length is 14 residues. The CDR3 DNA reads TGTGCCAGTAGTACCGCCGCAGGGGTATTAGGAGCTTTCTTT. Amino acid sequence: CASSTAAGVLGAFF. Based on the CDR3 plus reference TRBV19 and TRBJ1-1, the full variable domain is DGGITQSPKYLFRKEGQNVTLSCEQNLNHDAMYWYRQDPGQGLRLIYYSQIVNDFQKGDIAEGYSVSREKKESFPLTVTSAQKNPTAFYLCASSTAAGVLGAFFGQGTRLTVV.

The chain carries TRBV7-9 and TRBJ2-2; TRBD2 matches at 13 bases. V trimming: 6 bases; J trimming: 5 bases; junction bases outside the gene matches: 9. The CDR3 is 17 amino acids. Germline CDR1 SEHNR, CDR2 FQNEAQ (reference sequence). The CDR3 region has the DNA TGTGCCAGCAGTTCGGGACTAGCGGGACTGGTGACCGGGGAGCTGTTTTTT. This codes for CASSSGLAGLVTGELFF. The full variable domain, its missing parts supplied by reference TRBV7-9 and TRBJ2-2, is DTGVSQNPRHKITKRGQNVTFRCDPISEHNRLYWYRQTLGQGPEFLTYFQNEAQLEKSRLLSDRFSAERPKGSFSTLEIQRTEQGDSAMYLCASSSGLAGLVTGELFFGEGSRLTVL.

Note on this clonotype: An end of the junction does not agree with germline; a read error may underlie this. The chain employs TRBV20-1 and TRBJ1-1, with D unclear. The CDR3 extends over 16 amino acids. The germline V gene has CDR1 DFQATT and CDR2 SNEGSKA (reference sequence). CDR3 sequence: CSASDSFSNLNTETFF. The CDR3 DNA follows: TGCAGTGCTAGTGACTCTTTTTCGAACCTGAACACTGAAACTTTCTTT.

The chain combines TRBV3-1 with TRBJ2-2; 8 nucleotides line up with TRBD2. V trimming: 8 bases; J trimming: 6 bases; junction bases outside the gene matches: 5. Germline-derived CDR1 and CDR2 are LGHDT and YNNKEL (reference sequence). This CDR3 has 13 amino acids. In DNA form, the CDR3 reads TGTGCCAGCGGGGCAGCGGGAGCCGGGGAGCTGTTTTTT. Protein: CASGAAGAGELFF.